These 4 T cell receptor beta chains share one sample of origin, sequenced in a study of T cells expressing NK-cell markers. TCRdb re-called the 5' RACE reads; every CDR3 protein appears as one record, without DNA. The sample table sets out 350,000 to 400,000 distinct CDR3 sequences. The source material was blood T cells: a sorted CD56 or NKG2C T cell subset, CD4+ or CD8+ T cells, or bulk PBMC T cells (not recorded which). These receptors were taken from a woman aged 45 to 65 in good health.

The genes are TRBV20-1 and TRBJ1-1. The CDR3 covers 13 residues. Germline V gene sequence: CDR1 DFQATT, CDR2 SNEGSKA (reference sequence). CDR3 region: CSARGGWNTEAFF.

This rearrangement joins TRBV6-1 to TRBJ1-1. The CDR3 loop spans 13 amino acids. Germline lookup yields CDR1 MNHNS and CDR2 SASEGT. The CDR3 is CASKLLGWTEAFF.

The J gene is TRBJ1-4, the V gene TRBV12-3 or TRBV12-4; the D gene TCRdb calls, TRBD1, cannot be checked with no DNA. The CDR3 has 13 amino acids. CDR3 sequence: CASSQGFGEKLFF.

The genes are TRBV25-1 and TRBJ1-6; TCRdb's D call of TRBD1 is untestable without DNA. Germline V gene sequence: CDR1 MGHDK, CDR2 SYGVNS. The CDR3 is 15 amino acids. CDR3 loop: CASSDPQGTNSPLHF.